A single sample is the source of the 13 T cell receptor beta chains below, sequenced in a study of neoadjuvant anti-PD-1 for oral cavity cancer (dated by TCRdb to about 2021). The time point label, read with the paper, signifies: after neoadjuvant nivolumab, at surgical resection. To prepare the library, the immunoSEQ multiplex PCR assay was applied. The table was pulled from immuneACCESS by TCRdb, which kept in-frame rearrangements only. Such tables lose some clones; where checked, under half of the loss comes from unresolved V genes, and the rest has no known cause. A total of about 15,000 clones appear in this sample, roughly 40% of them only once. Clones ranked in the top ten supply about 39% of the sample. This material consisted of tumor tissue, taken after nivolumab (anti-PD-1) treatment. These TCRs come from a person aged 35 to 85 with oral cavity squamous cell carcinoma.

This clone occurred a few times. The V gene is TRBV27, the J gene TRBJ2-7; the match to TRBD2 covers 8 bases. In germline, CDR1 is MNHEY, CDR2 SMNVEV (reference sequence). The ends lost 3 bases at V and 2 bases at J; junction bases unmatched: 6. This CDR3 is built from 15 residues. Written as DNA, the CDR3 is TGTGCCAGCAGTTTCGGCGGGGGGCCCACCTACGAGCAGTACTTC. It encodes CASSFGGGPTYEQYF.

The chain uses TRBV7-9 and TRBJ1-2, with TRBD1 matching 10 bases. Unmatched junction bases numbered 12, after V lost 7 bases and J lost 4 bases. The CDR3 has 16 amino acids. Germline loops: CDR1 SEHNR, CDR2 FQNEAQ (reference sequence). The CDR3 region has the DNA TGTGCCAGCACCCCCCTGGGACAGGGGATTCCCTATGGCTACACCTTC. Protein product: CASTPLGQGIPYGYTF.

This chain uses TRBV5-4 with TRBJ1-3, with 9 bases lining up with TRBD1. This CDR3 is built from 17 residues. Germline trimming cut 3 bases from V and 6 bases from J; bases unmatched to any gene: 13. CDR1 is SGHNT, CDR2 YYREEE, per germline (reference sequence). The CDR3 protein is CASSSLPGQGRPNTIYF. In DNA, the CDR3 is TGTGCCAGCAGCTCACTCCCGGGACAGGGAAGACCAAACACCATATATTTT.

This clone came up a few times. The CDR3 bases are TGTGCCAGCAGCTCAGCTGGACAGGGGGCCGGCAATCAGCCCCAGCATTTT. It yields the protein CASSSAGQGAGNQPQHF. The V and J genes are TRBV7-9 and TRBJ1-5, with 11 bases aligning to TRBD1. V shed 4 bases, J shed 2 bases, and the junction held 7 bases outside the gene matches. The length of the CDR3 is 17 residues. The germline CDR1 and CDR2 sequences are SEHNR and FQNEAQ (reference sequence).

This chain links TRBV6-6 with TRBJ1-4, with 9 positions matching TRBD1. The germline V gene has CDR1 MNHNY and CDR2 SVGAGI (reference sequence). The CDR3 has 14 residues. V trimming: 2 bases; J trimming: 8 bases; junction bases outside the gene matches: 3. The CDR3 loop reads CASSYGTGTEKLFF. CDR3 in DNA: TGTGCCAGCAGTTACGGGACAGGGACGGAAAAACTGTTTTTT.

The rearrangement links TRBV15 to TRBJ1-2; D is unclear. CDR3 size: 15 residues. With 0 bases removed from V and 0 bases from J, the gap between germline ends came to 8 bases. Germline V gives CDR1 LNHNV, CDR2 YYDKDF (reference sequence). Here the CDR3 reads CATSRDLRSNYGYTF. In nucleotides, the CDR3 is TGTGCCACCAGCAGAGATCTCAGGTCTAACTATGGCTACACCTTC.

This clone has more than one count but fewer than ten. The rearrangement links TRBV18 to TRBJ2-7; 9 bases align to TRBD1. The CDR3 totals 14 residues. The V gene's germline CDR1 is KGHSH and CDR2 LQKENI. J was trimmed by 3 bases and V by 2 bases; bases with no gene match: 2. The CDR3, as DNA: TGTGCCAGCTCACCAGGGACAGGGAACTACGAGCAGTACTTC. Encoded protein: CASSPGTGNYEQYF. The full variable domain, rest sourced from reference TRBV18 and TRBJ2-7, is NAGVMQNPRHLVRRRGQEARLRCSPMKGHSHVYWYRQLPEEGLKFMVYLQKENIIDESGMPKERFSAEFPKEGPSILRIQQVVRGDSAAYFCASSPGTGNYEQYFGPGTRLTVT.

This clone came up a few times. The rearrangement joins TRBV9 to TRBJ1-2; D call uncertain. The V gene lost 4 bases and the J gene lost 7 bases, with 14 bases spanning the gap. From germline, CDR1 is SGDLS and CDR2 YYNGEE. The CDR3 covers 13 residues. CDR3 amino acids: CASSPDWTGGYTF. The CDR3 coding sequence is TGTGCCAGCAGCCCAGATTGGACGGGTGGCTACACCTTC.

This clone turned up a few times. The rearrangement links TRBV2 to TRBJ2-7; either TRBD1 or TRBD2 may fit D (5 bases each). Germline V gene lookup returns CDR1 SNHLY and CDR2 FYNNEI. There are 12 residues in the CDR3. The V and J ends lost 8 bases and 9 bases respectively, with 17 bases between them. The CDR3 spells CASATGTVLQYF. DNA of the CDR3: TGTGCCAGCGCCACCGGGACGGTTCTGCAGTACTTC.

The chain carries TRBV5-6 and TRBJ1-6; 8 bases line up with TRBD1. There are 14 residues in the CDR3. V lost 0 bases and J lost 9; bases outside the gene matches: 2. The germline V gene has CDR1 SGHDT and CDR2 YYEEEE. The CDR3, as DNA: TGTGCCAGCAGCTTGGACAGGGGGTCTTCACCCCTCCACTTT. This codes for CASSLDRGSSPLHF.

The table lists this clone with a few counts. V and J are TRBV14 and TRBJ1-5; 9 nucleotides line up with TRBD1. Germline CDR1 is SGHDN and CDR2 is FVKESK. The J segment lost 6 bases and the V segment lost 3 bases, leaving 6 bases of the junction unmatched. This CDR3 has 15 residues. DNA for the CDR3: TGTGCCAGCAGCCATGAAGGACAGGGGTGTCAGCCCCAGCATTTT. This gives the protein CASSHEGQGCQPQHF.

The chain couples TRBV10-3 to TRBJ1-3; D not resolved. Between the trimmed V and J ends, which lost 0 bases and 0 bases, there was a span of 6 bases. Germline CDR1 ENHRY, CDR2 SYGVKD. The CDR3 spans 15 residues. The CDR3 loop reads CAISESQSSGNTIYF. CDR3 bases: TGTGCCATCAGTGAGTCTCAGAGCTCTGGAAACACCATATATTTT.

This clone is termed medium-sized (0.01 to 0.1%). V is TRBV2 and J is TRBJ2-7, with D possibly being TRBD1 or TRBD2 (5 bases each). There are 15 residues in the CDR3. The V and J ends lost 6 bases and 2 bases respectively, with 17 bases between them. Germline CDR1 SNHLY, CDR2 FYNNEI. The CDR3 loop reads CASRLTRGPPYEQYF. CDR3 coding DNA: TGTGCCAGCAGACTAACCCGGGGACCTCCCTACGAGCAGTACTTC.